A single sample gave rise to the 18 T cell receptor beta chains below, sequenced in a study of T cells after posttransplantation cyclophosphamide (dated by TCRdb to the mid-2010s). What the treatment or condition label conveys for this sample: high-dose cyclophosphamide on days +3 and +4 as single-agent GVHD prophylaxis. PTCy patients received busulfan and fludarabine conditioning, a related or unrelated marrow graft, and cyclophosphamide on days +3 and +4. To prepare the library, the immunoSEQ multiplex PCR assay was applied. Sourced from immuneACCESS, this table was stored by TCRdb with only in-frame sequences that have V and J called. A share of the clones is absent; for the studies checked, an unresolved V gene accounts for under half, and the remainder has no known explanation. For this sample the table reports tens of thousands of clones, with no clone seen just once. About 1.8% of the sample belongs to the ten largest clones.

This specimen was PBMCs, taken after allogeneic stem cell transplant with posttransplant cyclophosphamide. Receptor source: a male patient younger than 35 who received an allogeneic stem cell transplant from a related donor, was CMV-positive, and had no GVHD. Some T cells may be donor cells from the graft after a transplant.

This clone showed up many times. This sequence joins TRBV19 and TRBJ1-2, with a possible D match to TRBD1 (5 bases). The V end was cut by 2 bases, the J end by 4 bases, with 11 bases between. Germline loops: CDR1 LNHDA, CDR2 SQIVND (reference sequence). The CDR3 extends over 14 amino acids. The DNA of the CDR3 is TGTGCCAGTAGTATAAAGGGGCAGGGCTATGGCTACACCTTC. Protein product: CASSIKGQGYGYTF.

This clone was picked up many times. The rearrangement uses TRBV9 and TRBJ2-3, with a weak D call TRBD1 (6 bases). The ends were cut back, 4 bases at V and 2 bases at J, with 20 bases in the middle. The CDR3 spans 17 residues. The germline V gene has CDR1 SGDLS and CDR2 YYNGEE. The CDR3 loop reads CASSKFGTTRPTDTQYF. The CDR3 DNA follows: TGTGCCAGCAGCAAATTCGGGACAACACGACCCACAGATACGCAGTATTTT.

This clone was picked up many times. The V gene is TRBV29-1, the J gene TRBJ2-3, with 13 bases fitting TRBD2. Trimming cost V 0 bases and J 1 base; bases outside gene matches: 10. Germline V gene lookup returns CDR1 SQVTM and CDR2 ANQGSEA. This CDR3 comprises 19 residues. The CDR3 sequence is CSVEDGMGLAGKRTDTQYF. As DNA, the CDR3 is TGCAGCGTTGAAGATGGCATGGGACTAGCGGGGAAGCGCACAGATACGCAGTATTTT.

This clone was recorded many times. This chain links TRBV7-6 with TRBJ2-1; weak D call: TRBD1 (6 bases). V was clipped by 5 bases and J by 5 bases, with 13 bases between them. Per germline, CDR1 SGHVS and CDR2 FNYEAQ. The CDR3 spans 14 residues. CDR3 nucleotides: TGTGCCAGCAGCATTATCCGGACAGACAATGAGCAGTTCTTC. This sequence encodes CASSIIRTDNEQFF.

This clone was found many times. CDR3 DNA: TGTGCCAGCAGTTACAACAGGGGGCCTGGGGAGCAGTACTTC. Translated, it gives CASSYNRGPGEQYF. The chain joins TRBV6-5 to TRBJ2-7, with 9 bases matching TRBD1. Germline trimming cut 2 bases from V and 7 bases from J; bases unmatched to any gene: 6. The CDR3 length is 14 residues. CDR1 is MNHEY and CDR2 is SVGAGI in the germline V gene.

This clone was observed many times. The chain is built from TRBV4-1 and TRBJ1-2; D perhaps matches TRBD1 (6 bases). Germline loops: CDR1 MGHRA, CDR2 YSYEKL. This CDR3 spans 15 amino acids. Trimming removed 0 bases from V and 3 bases from J, with 11 bases in between. The CDR3 sequence is CASSQDAGADYGYTF. In nucleotides, the CDR3 is TGCGCCAGCAGCCAAGATGCGGGGGCAGACTATGGCTACACCTTC.

This clone was detected ten times or more. This chain connects TRBV19 to TRBJ1-2, with a weak D call TRBD1 (6 bases). Germline V gene data show CDR1 as LNHDA and CDR2 as SQIVND (reference sequence). Trimming took 0 bases from V and 6 from J, leaving 14 bases between them. The CDR3 has 15 residues. The CDR3 sequence: CASSIETQGSHGYTF. CDR3 bases: TGTGCCAGTAGTATAGAAACACAGGGTTCCCATGGCTACACCTTC.

The sample holds many counts of this clone. The rearrangement joins TRBV7-9 to TRBJ2-1; 7 bases fit TRBD2. The CDR3 spans 15 residues. The V and J ends lost 1 base and 3 bases, in that order; junction bases with no gene match: 3. Per germline, CDR1 SEHNR and CDR2 FQNEAQ (reference sequence). The chain's CDR3 is CASSLVQRGYNEQFF. CDR3 in DNA: TGTGCCAGCAGCTTAGTCCAGCGGGGCTACAATGAGCAGTTCTTC.

This clone was detected many times. This CDR3 reads CASSFGRGETQYF. Written as DNA, the CDR3 is TGTGCCAGCAGTTTCGGGCGGGGAGAGACCCAGTACTTC. The chain combines TRBV27 with TRBJ2-5; D is perhaps TRBD2 (6 bases). Trimming removed 3 bases from V and 4 bases from J, with 9 bases in between. Looked up from germline, CDR1 is MNHEY and CDR2 is SMNVEV (reference sequence). The CDR3 is 13 residues long.

This clone was observed at least ten times. The CDR3 here is CASSMFRVRYEQYF. Here the CDR3 DNA reads TGTGCCAGTAGTATGTTCAGGGTGAGGTACGAGCAGTACTTC. This chain links TRBV19 with TRBJ2-7, with D possibly matching TRBD1 (5 bases). V was clipped by 3 bases and J by 4 bases, with 13 bases between them. Germline values: CDR1 LNHDA, CDR2 SQIVND (reference sequence). The CDR3 has 14 amino acids.

Ten or more counts support this clone. This chain links TRBV5-1 with TRBJ2-1, with D maybe TRBD2 (6 bases). The CDR3 is 13 amino acids. The ends were cut back, 0 bases at V and 6 bases at J, with 7 bases in the middle. The germline gives CDR1 SGHRS, CDR2 YFSETQ. The CDR3 is CASSLAGGNEQFF. The DNA of the CDR3 is TGCGCCAGCAGCTTGGCCGGGGGCAATGAGCAGTTCTTC.

This clone occurred a few times. This may be a read error: a much more frequent sequence differs by one nucleotide. The DNA of the CDR3 is TGCGCCAGCAGCCAAAATGGAGGGACGGCCTACGAGCAGTACTTC. Translating gives CASSQNGGTAYEQYF. The chain has TRBV4-1 and TRBJ2-7; D is possibly TRBD2 (6 bases). V lost 2 bases to trimming and J lost 2 bases, with 13 bases between them. Looked up from germline, CDR1 is MGHRA and CDR2 is YSYEKL. CDR3 length equals 15 residues.

This clone was counted many times. The V and J genes are TRBV6-5 and TRBJ2-7; D remains unclear. Per the germline V gene, CDR1 is MNHEY and CDR2 is SVGAGI. This CDR3 region has 14 residues. Trimming removed 5 bases from V and 0 bases from J, with 11 bases in between. CDR3 amino acids: CASSQVLSSYEQYF. The CDR3 DNA reads as TGTGCCAGCAGTCAGGTCCTAAGCTCCTACGAGCAGTACTTC.

This clone was found many times. V usage is TRBV6-1 and J usage is TRBJ2-2; D may be TRBD1 (6 bases). Germline lookup yields CDR1 MNHNS and CDR2 SASEGT. The CDR3 runs to 14 residues. The V end was cut by 7 bases, the J end by 2 bases, with 11 bases between. The CDR3 loop is CASNRQANTGELFF. CDR3 nucleotides: TGTGCCAGCAACAGACAGGCCAACACCGGGGAGCTGTTTTTT.

This rearrangement joins TRBV7-2 to TRBJ2-7; TRBD2 matches at 7 bases. After removal of 0 bases from V and 7 bases from J, the junction contained 0 bases not matched to a gene. Germline V gene data show CDR1 as SGHTA and CDR2 as FQGNSA. CDR3 length equals 12 residues. CDR3 DNA: TGTGCCAGCAGCTTAGCGGGGGGGGAGCAGTACTTC. As protein: CASSLAGGEQYF.

This clone was found many times. This CDR3 reads CASSQDPRALFMNTEAFF. In DNA, the CDR3 is TGCGCCAGCAGCCAAGATCCCAGGGCCCTTTTTATGAACACTGAAGCTTTCTTT. The chain carries TRBV4-3 and TRBJ1-1, with D possibly TRBD1 on 5 matching bases. This CDR3 spans 18 amino acids. The ends were cut back, 0 bases at V and 0 bases at J, with 17 bases in the middle. The germline CDR1 and CDR2 sequences are LGHNA and YSLEER.

This clone was observed many times. The rearrangement uses TRBV10-2 and TRBJ1-1; D remains ambiguous. The CDR3 has 15 residues. Germline V gives CDR1 WSHSY, CDR2 SAAADI. V was pared by 2 bases and J by 1 base, with 11 bases between. This CDR3 reads CASSEMRAPNTEAFF. The CDR3 nucleotides read TGCGCCAGCAGTGAGATGAGGGCACCGAACACTGAAGCTTTCTTT.

In its sample, this clone was seen many times. The rearrangement links TRBV28 to TRBJ1-1; D call uncertain. V was pared by 2 bases and J by 1 base, with 5 bases between. This CDR3 has 13 residues. Germline V gene lookup returns CDR1 MDHEN and CDR2 SYDVKM. CDR3: CASSLLRNTEAFF. CDR3 bases: TGTGCCAGCAGTTTACTTAGGAACACTGAAGCTTTCTTT.